The rows below give T cell receptor beta chains drawn from one sample of a study of technical replicates of blood from a handful of donors. Data came from immunoSEQ multiplex PCR; TCRdb stores just in-frame clones and leaves some out. The sample includes roughly 100,000 clones, about 96% seen only once; the top ten take 0.36%. The material sequenced was T cells isolated from PBMCs. These receptors all stem from a human donor in good health. Both conserved end residues are trimmed from each CDR3.

v_call	cdr3_aa
TRBV9	ASSVSGGGTDTQY
TRBV28	ASSSAGTGSHEQF
TRBV19	ASSIDSTAPGGLDYGYT
TRBV2	ASSGRGSNTGELF
TRBV19	ASSIFQGDPYNEQF
TRBV9	ASSVGQGNQPQH
TRBV4-1	ASSQNGQGTYEQY
TRBV15	ATSWGPQETQY
TRBV7-9	ASSLVGGAVSNQPQH
TRBV28	ASSRGGAGDQPQH
TRBV11-2	ASSTGIYGYTEAF
TRBV10-3	AISEWTGADYGYT
TRBV29-1	SVEGGGYEQY
TRBV4-3	ASSQGGQGDSRNQPQH
TRBV6-5	ASGLTGRAF
TRBV28	ASSLLEEAETQY
TRBV6-1	ASRGTGKGNQPQH
TRBV27	ASSLGGVHEQF
TRBV27	ASSLEGQGGDTQY
TRBV6-5	ASNDRPSGYNEQF
TRBV18	ASSPLRGGIGEKLF
TRBV4-1	ASSQETGGNYEQY
TRBV19	ASSTRVGYGYT
TRBV11-1	ASQRESTDTQY
TRBV28	ASISVSAGRGYEQY
TRBV6-5	ASKVMTSSYEQY
TRBV6-5	ASSYSPTGGQETQY
TRBV13	ASSLGRGITANTGELF
TRBV27	ASSLLAGAPGEQY
TRBV14	ASSQGRVNTGELF
TRBV28	ASSRTGELPEAF
TRBV11-2	ASSFQPAGEKLF
TRBV9	ASSGRDRELSTEAF
TRBV2	ASSGLAGAPDTQY